This entry lists 23 T cell receptor beta chains sequenced from one sample in a study of T cell responses to AZD1222 COVID-19 vaccine. TCRdb's copy holds only in-frame clones and misses some; the assay was immunoSEQ multiplex PCR. The table lists about 140,000 clones, 80% to 90% of them singletons. Sequenced material: peripheral blood, taken on day 0 of AZD1222 vaccination. Receptors were obtained from an adult in good health.

The chain has TRBV19 and TRBJ1-5, with D tentatively TRBD1 (5 bases). The CDR3 length is 16 residues. V lost 3 bases, J lost 4 bases, and 16 bases lay in between. The germline V gene encodes CDR1 LNHDA and CDR2 SQIVND (reference sequence). The CDR3 sequence: CASSIPTGVWNQPQHF. The CDR3 nucleotides read TGTGCCAGTAGTATTCCTACGGGGGTTTGGAATCAGCCCCAGCATTTT.

This sequence joins TRBV24-1 and TRBJ1-1, with 7 bases aligning to TRBD1. V was clipped by 4 bases and J by 0 bases; unmatched bases: 4. The CDR3 consists of 15 residues. The germline CDR1 and CDR2 sequences are KGHDR and SFDVKD. The CDR3 nucleotides read TGTGCCACCAGTGACTCCGGACAGGTGAACACTGAAGCTTTCTTT. Amino acid sequence: CATSDSGQVNTEAFF.

The V gene is TRBV3-1 (or the pseudogene TRBV3-2), the J gene TRBJ2-7; D is unresolved. Trimming stripped 1 base from V and 3 bases from J, with 13 bases between. The length of the CDR3 is 15 residues. CDR1 is LGHDT, CDR2 YNNKEL, per germline (reference sequence). In DNA form, the CDR3 reads TGTGCCAGCAGCCAAGCGAGCGTCTGGGGCTACGAGCAGTACTTC. It encodes CASSQASVWGYEQYF.

Note on this clone: The sample holds other DNA sequences that translate to the same CDR3. The gene calls are TRBV29-1 and TRBJ2-3, with D uncertain. This CDR3 contains 10 residues. V gave up 7 bases and J gave up 1 base, with 3 bases separating them. Germline loops: CDR1 SQVTM, CDR2 ANQGSEA. CDR3 residues: CSAGTDTQYF. The CDR3 DNA follows: TGCAGCGCTGGCACAGATACGCAGTATTTT.

This rearrangement joins TRBV2 to TRBJ2-7, with D perhaps matching TRBD2 (5 bases). Germline V lookup: CDR1 SNHLY, CDR2 FYNNEI. There are 15 residues in the CDR3. Deletions cut 6 bases from V and 0 bases from J, with 15 bases between. The CDR3, as DNA: TGTGCCAGCAGCACACCCGGGATTCACTCCTACGAGCAGTACTTC. Its protein product is CASSTPGIHSYEQYF.

The chain recombines TRBV30 with TRBJ2-3; 8 nucleotides align to TRBD2. The CDR3 sequence is 16 residues long. CDR1 is GTSNPN and CDR2 is SVGIG in the germline V gene (reference sequence). The J segment lost 4 bases and the V segment lost 0 bases, leaving 9 bases of the junction unmatched. The CDR3 coding sequence is TGTGCCTGGAGTGTAGGGACTAGAGGTCAGTCAGATACGCAGTATTTT. Translating it yields CAWSVGTRGQSDTQYF.

The chain employs TRBV5-1 and TRBJ1-1; D is perhaps TRBD1 (6 bases). Per germline, CDR1 SGHRS and CDR2 YFSETQ. This CDR3 comprises 13 residues. The V and J ends lost 4 bases and 3 bases respectively, with 10 bases between them. The CDR3 region has the DNA TGCGCCAGCAGCAACGGACAGTACACTGAAGCTTTCTTT. Translated: CASSNGQYTEAFF.

V gene TRBV28 combines with J gene TRBJ2-1, with a weak D call TRBD2 (6 bases). Trimming left V 1 base short and J 12 bases short, with 13 bases between. Germline CDR1 and CDR2: MDHEN and SYDVKM. The CDR3 is 13 residues long. CDR3 sequence reads: CASSLLAVEGQFF. DNA for the CDR3: TGTGCCAGCAGTTTATTGGCAGTGGAGGGGCAGTTCTTC.

The chain joins TRBV2 to TRBJ2-7; D may correspond to TRBD1 or TRBD2 (6 bases each). This CDR3 region has 16 residues. The germline V gene has CDR1 SNHLY and CDR2 FYNNEI. Deletions cut 7 bases from V and 4 bases from J, with 23 bases between. Here the CDR3 reads CASTPGPGGTLYEQYF. The CDR3 nucleotides read TGTGCCAGCACCCCTGGGCCCGGGGGCACATTGTACGAGCAGTACTTC.

This clone has a single count. The rearrangement joins TRBV29-1 to TRBJ2-6; 7 bases match TRBD2. J gave up 1 base and V 5 bases, and 5 bases lay outside the gene matches. The CDR3 spans 15 residues. Germline values: CDR1 SQVTM, CDR2 ANQGSEA. The CDR3 nucleotides are TGCAGCGTTTCCCCGGGGGGTTCTGGGGCCAACGTCCTGACTTTC. Encoded protein: CSVSPGGSGANVLTF.

The chain carries TRBV14 and TRBJ1-2, with D possibly TRBD1 on 5 matching bases. The CDR3 is 17 amino acids. V lost 2 bases to trimming and J lost 2 bases, with 18 bases between them. Germline CDR1 and CDR2: SGHDN and FVKESK. The CDR3 is CASSQSIGTGPNYGYTF. The CDR3 nucleotides are TGTGCCAGCAGCCAATCTATAGGAACGGGACCCAACTATGGCTACACCTTC.

The genes are TRBV18 and TRBJ1-4; D is ambiguous. Germline V gene sequence: CDR1 KGHSH, CDR2 LQKENI. The V end lost 0 bases, the J end lost 8 bases, and 13 bases lay between the germline ends. The CDR3 extends over 15 amino acids. The DNA for the CDR3 is TGTGCCAGCTCACCACCAGGCCTGAGGGAAGAAAAACTGTTTTTT. Its translation is CASSPPGLREEKLFF.

This clone was picked up one time. In DNA, the CDR3 is TGTGCCAGCAGTTCCCTGCCTGGGGGGACGGAGGGAAGGGGGACCCAGTACTTC. This translates into CASSSLPGGTEGRGTQYF. The rearrangement uses TRBV27 and TRBJ2-5, with a possible D match to TRBD2 (6 bases). The CDR3 runs to 18 residues. V lost 4 bases, J lost 7 bases, and 28 bases lay in between. The germline V gene encodes CDR1 MNHEY and CDR2 SMNVEV (reference sequence).

DNA of the CDR3: TGTGCCACCCGGGACGGCGCTCAAGAGACCCAGTACTTC. Translating it yields CATRDGAQETQYF. The chain employs TRBV2 and TRBJ2-5; TRBD1 or TRBD2 may be the D gene (5 bases each). V lost 10 bases, J lost 2 bases, and 14 bases lay in between. This CDR3 contains 13 residues. The germline V gene has CDR1 SNHLY and CDR2 FYNNEI.

This clone showed up just once. The genes are TRBV7-2 and TRBJ2-3; D unclear. Germline CDR1 SGHTA, CDR2 FQGNSA. V lost 4 bases, J lost 2 bases, and 16 bases lay in between. The CDR3 covers 16 residues. The CDR3 here is CASSYQTGRATDTQYF. For the CDR3, the DNA is TGTGCCAGCAGCTACCAAACCGGACGTGCCACAGATACGCAGTATTTT.

CDR3 region: CASSEAESGGNTIYF. For the CDR3, the DNA is TGTGCCAGCAGTGAAGCTGAGTCTGGGGGAAACACCATATATTTT. The chain joins TRBV2 to TRBJ1-3; unclear D gene. This CDR3 comprises 15 residues. The ends were cut back, 0 bases at V and 4 bases at J, with 10 bases in the middle. The germline V gene has CDR1 SNHLY and CDR2 FYNNEI.

This clone showed up just once. V is TRBV5-3 and J is TRBJ2-2; 11 nucleotides agree with TRBD1. TRBV5-3 is an ORF, and what it does is uncertain. CDR3 length: 20 residues. Unmatched junction bases numbered 14, after V lost 4 bases and J lost 0 bases. CDR3 in DNA: TGTGCCAGAAGCCTCCCCGGACAGGGGGCGTATAACCCGAACACCGGGGAGCTGTTTTTT. Amino acids: CARSLPGQGAYNPNTGELFF.

The chain uses TRBV18 and TRBJ2-7; D is uncertain. Per the germline V gene, CDR1 is KGHSH and CDR2 is LQKENI. This CDR3 contains 14 residues. Between the trimmed V and J ends, which lost 5 bases and 2 bases, there was a span of 13 bases. CDR3 amino acids: CASSSGPLTYEQYF. CDR3 nucleotide sequence: TGTGCCAGCTCATCCGGGCCCTTAACCTACGAGCAGTACTTC.

This clone was recorded once. The rearrangement links TRBV6-2 or TRBV6-3 to TRBJ2-7, with D uncertain. Germline V gene data show CDR1 as MNHEY and CDR2 as SVGEGT. This CDR3 comprises 16 residues. The germline V and J ends were trimmed by 5 bases and 4 bases, with 21 bases remaining between them. The CDR3 reads CASSLERPNLVYEQYF. DNA for the CDR3: TGTGCCAGCAGTCTCGAAAGACCCAACTTGGTTTACGAGCAGTACTTC.

The gene calls are TRBV27 and TRBJ2-6, with TRBD1 matching over 7 bases. Germline lookup yields CDR1 MNHEY and CDR2 SMNVEV (reference sequence). The CDR3 loop spans 14 amino acids. V lost 7 bases, J lost 4 bases, and 4 bases stayed unmatched. The CDR3 loop is CASKGAVGANVLTF. The CDR3, as DNA: TGTGCCAGCAAGGGGGCGGTCGGGGCCAACGTCCTGACTTTC.

The chain recombines TRBV9 with TRBJ1-5; 8 bases line up with TRBD1. This CDR3 is built from 15 residues. Looked up from germline, CDR1 is SGDLS and CDR2 is YYNGEE. V was pared by 6 bases and J by 1 base, with 6 bases of the junction left unmatched. CDR3 nucleotide sequence: TGTGCCAGCATCATAACAGGGGGAAGCAATCAGCCCCAGCATTTT. It translates to CASIITGGSNQPQHF.

The chain combines TRBV2 with TRBJ1-6; 8 bases map to TRBD1. J lost 10 bases, V lost 4 bases, and 3 bases had no gene match. Germline assignment: CDR1 SNHLY and CDR2 FYNNEI. The CDR3 totals 13 residues. The CDR3 region is CASSGQGASPLHF. DNA for the CDR3: TGTGCCAGCAGTGGGCAGGGGGCATCACCCCTCCACTTT.

The CDR3 DNA reads TGTGCCAGTAGTATGAAAAACCCCACCAACACCGGGGAGCTGTTTTTT. This translates into CASSMKNPTNTGELFF. This chain links TRBV19 with TRBJ2-2; D is unresolved. Trimming took off 3 bases at V and 2 bases at J, with 13 bases between the two ends. Germline V lookup: CDR1 LNHDA, CDR2 SQIVND (reference sequence). The CDR3 is made up of 16 amino acids.